The entry that follows covers one T cell receptor (beta chain) sequence. This CDR3 is 17 amino acids long. V dropped 2 bases and J dropped 4; count of bases not matched to a gene: 11. Per the germline V gene, CDR1 is MNHEY and CDR2 is SVGEGT. This record comes from a study of control samples from healthy donors and cancer patients. Repertoires were generated with immunoSEQ multiplex PCR, while TCRdb's copy carries only in-frame clones and drops some. In the table there are hundreds of thousands of clones, over 75% of which are singletons. The specimen was PBMCs. The sequence came from a man aged 35 to 55 with head and neck cancer. This sequence joins TRBV6-2 or TRBV6-3 and TRBJ2-5, with 9 positions matching TRBD1. The CDR3 protein is CASSYVLGQGRRETQYF. The CDR3 DNA reads as TGTGCCAGCAGTTACGTTCTCGGACAGGGGCGGAGAGAGACCCAGTACTTC.